The 27 T cell receptor beta chains below come from one sample, sequenced in a study of blood T cell repertoires in COVID-19. Clones were sequenced by immunoSEQ multiplex PCR, and TCRdb holds only the in-frame ones, with some missing. The sample consists of tens of thousands of clones, approximately 70% of them appearing once. Material: peripheral blood. The source is an elderly man with acute or convalescent COVID-19.

V gene TRBV18 combines with J gene TRBJ1-1; the D is unclear. Germline-derived CDR1 and CDR2 are KGHSH and LQKENI. The CDR3 has 15 amino acids. V was clipped by 1 base and J by 0 bases, with 9 bases between them. CDR3 DNA: TGTGCCAGCTCACCACAGGAGGGCTTGAACACTGAAGCTTTCTTT. Amino acids: CASSPQEGLNTEAFF.

This clone is a singleton in its sample. The chain employs TRBV5-6 and TRBJ1-3; D ambiguous. V gave up 2 bases and J gave up 0 bases, with 9 bases separating them. CDR3 size: 15 residues. Germline values: CDR1 SGHDT, CDR2 YYEEEE. DNA for the CDR3: TGTGCCAGCAGCTTTCCCTCCCGCTCTGGAAACACCATATATTTT. It codes for CASSFPSRSGNTIYF.

The rearrangement uses TRBV4-1 and TRBJ2-5, with 8 bases identical to TRBD1. The CDR3 has 15 residues. Germline V CDR1 and CDR2: MGHRA, YSYEKL. V lost 1 base and J lost 3; bases outside the gene matches: 4. CDR3 loop: CASSQGQGAKETQYF. CDR3 nucleotides: TGCGCCAGCAGCCAAGGGCAGGGGGCAAAAGAGACCCAGTACTTC.

The chain employs TRBV7-9 and TRBJ1-2; possible D gene TRBD1, 6 bases. CDR3 length equals 12 residues. The germline V gene encodes CDR1 SEHNR and CDR2 FQNEAQ (reference sequence). V gave up 5 bases and J gave up 6 bases, with 10 bases separating them. The CDR3 loop is CASSPGDNGYTF. The CDR3 nucleotides read TGTGCCAGCAGCCCAGGGGACAATGGCTACACCTTC. The whole variable domain, remainder taken from reference TRBV7-9 and TRBJ1-2, is DTGVSQNPRHKITKRGQNVTFRCDPISEHNRLYWYRQTLGQGPEFLTYFQNEAQLEKSRLLSDRFSAERPKGSFSTLEIQRTEQGDSAMYLCASSPGDNGYTFGSGTRLTVV.

The CDR3 DNA reads TGTGCCACCAGTGAGGTTAGAACAGGGCCCTATAATTCACCCCTCCACTTT. Translating gives CATSEVRTGPYNSPLHF. V is TRBV24-1 and J is TRBJ1-6; a weak D match, TRBD1 (6 bases). Trimming removed 4 bases at V and 2 bases at J, with 14 bases between. The germline V gene encodes CDR1 KGHDR and CDR2 SFDVKD. The CDR3 sequence is 17 residues long.

This chain connects TRBV5-8 to TRBJ2-1, with TRBD2 matching over 8 bases. The CDR3 length is 15 residues. Trimming removed 2 bases from V and 4 bases from J; junction bases left unmatched: 5. Germline V gene data show CDR1 as SGHTS and CDR2 as YDEGEE. CDR3 amino acids: CASSFSSGPYNEQFF. Written as DNA, the CDR3 is TGTGCCAGCAGCTTCTCTAGCGGGCCTTACAATGAGCAGTTCTTC.

This rearrangement joins TRBV25-1 to TRBJ1-1; TRBD1 is a possible D gene (5 bases). The germline V gene has CDR1 MGHDK and CDR2 SYGVNS. The germline V and J ends were trimmed by 1 base and 5 bases, with 14 bases remaining between them. There are 15 residues in the CDR3. Here the CDR3 reads CASSEFRGRGTEAFF. The CDR3 DNA follows: TGTGCCAGCAGTGAATTTAGAGGGCGGGGGACTGAAGCTTTCTTT.

The chain recombines TRBV7-9 with TRBJ1-1; D remains unclear. Germline assignment: CDR1 SEHNR and CDR2 FQNEAQ (reference sequence). The CDR3 extends over 14 amino acids. Trimming took off 5 bases at V and 4 bases at J, with 14 bases between the two ends. CDR3 nucleotide sequence: TGTGCCAGCAGCAGAGTGGAGGTGGGCACTGAAGCTTTCTTT. Amino acid sequence: CASSRVEVGTEAFF.

This clone is termed medium-sized. The rearrangement links TRBV2 to TRBJ2-7; no reliable D call. Germline loops: CDR1 SNHLY, CDR2 FYNNEI. CDR3 length equals 13 residues. V lost 11 bases, J lost 0 bases, and 14 bases lay in between. The CDR3 nucleotides are TGTGCCGTTACCCTCAGCGACTCCTACGAGCAGTACTTC. It codes for CAVTLSDSYEQYF.

The rearrangement links TRBV20-1 to TRBJ1-5; 7 nucleotides agree with TRBD1. Per the germline V gene, CDR1 is DFQATT and CDR2 is SNEGSKA (reference sequence). V shed 5 bases, J shed 4 bases, and the junction held 11 bases outside the gene matches. The CDR3 is 15 residues long. The CDR3 sequence: CSAGVLTRGNQPQHF. The CDR3 nucleotides are TGCAGTGCTGGTGTTTTGACCAGGGGGAATCAGCCCCAGCATTTT.

This clone was counted only a few times. In the same sample, other DNA sequences code for this CDR3. The CDR3 region has the DNA TGTGCCAGCTCCCAAACTAGCGGGAGTTACAATGAGCAGTTCTTC. Translated: CASSQTSGSYNEQFF. This chain joins TRBV27 and TRBJ2-1; 11 nucleotides agree with TRBD2. The CDR3 has 15 residues. The V gene end was trimmed by 8 bases and the J gene end by 4 bases; junction bases not matched to a gene: 7. CDR1 is MNHEY, CDR2 SMNVEV, per germline (reference sequence).

This clone was seen more than once but under ten times. This chain links TRBV19 with TRBJ1-3, with D possibly TRBD1 on 5 matching bases. Trimming removed 5 bases at V and 0 bases at J, with 8 bases between. This CDR3 is 14 amino acids long. The germline V gene has CDR1 LNHDA and CDR2 SQIVND (reference sequence). CDR3 bases: TGTGCCAGTAGTCAGGGCTTCTCTGGAAACACCATATATTTT. Residues: CASSQGFSGNTIYF.

This chain links TRBV10-3 with TRBJ2-3, with 8 positions matching TRBD1. The CDR3 totals 15 residues. Losses at the gene ends were 4 bases for V and 1 base for J; bases not matched to a gene: 4. Germline loops: CDR1 ENHRY, CDR2 SYGVKD. The CDR3 DNA reads TGTGCCATCAGTGTCGACAGGGGCCGCACAGATACGCAGTATTTT. It specifies CAISVDRGRTDTQYF.

The chain couples TRBV28 to TRBJ2-7; 11 bases are shared with TRBD2. Per germline, CDR1 MDHEN and CDR2 SYDVKM. Trimming removed 2 bases from V and 5 bases from J; junction bases left unmatched: 2. This CDR3 contains 14 residues. CDR3 region: CASSLVAGGDEQYF. CDR3 DNA: TGTGCCAGCAGTTTAGTAGCGGGAGGGGACGAGCAGTACTTC. Full variable domain (rest looked up from reference TRBV28 and TRBJ2-7): DVKVTQSSRYLVKRTGEKVFLECVQDMDHENMFWYRQDPGLGLRLIYFSYDVKMKEKGDIPEGYSVSREKKERFSLILESASTNQTSMYLCASSLVAGGDEQYFGPGTRLTVT.

The V gene is TRBV4-3, the J gene TRBJ1-1; D not certain. The CDR3 totals 19 residues. Germline CDR1 is LGHNA and CDR2 is YSLEER. Trimming pared 4 bases from V and 0 bases from J, leaving 24 bases between. The CDR3 nucleotides are TGCGCCAGCAGCCGCAGCTCATCAGGTCTACAACGGATGAACACTGAAGCTTTCTTT. Its protein product is CASSRSSSGLQRMNTEAFF.

There are many counts of this clone. This chain joins TRBV6-5 and TRBJ2-7; TRBD2 matches 11 bases. Germline loops: CDR1 MNHEY, CDR2 SVGAGI. The CDR3 has 15 amino acids. Unmatched junction bases numbered 2, after V lost 0 bases and J lost 4 bases. The CDR3 DNA follows: TGTGCCAGCAGTTACTCGGCTAGCGGGGGGTACGAGCAGTACTTC. Protein: CASSYSASGGYEQYF.

The V gene is TRBV27, the J gene TRBJ2-1; TRBD1 aligns across 8 bases. Germline assignment: CDR1 MNHEY and CDR2 SMNVEV (reference sequence). The length of the CDR3 is 14 residues. The V and J ends lost 4 bases and 6 bases, in that order; junction bases with no gene match: 5. CDR3 residues: CASSWDRTSNEQFF. The CDR3, as DNA: TGTGCCAGCAGTTGGGACAGGACATCCAATGAGCAGTTCTTC.

The J gene is TRBJ2-5, the V gene TRBV30; D perhaps matches TRBD2 (6 bases). Germline V gene lookup returns CDR1 GTSNPN and CDR2 SVGIG (reference sequence). CDR3 length: 15 amino acids. V lost 0 bases to trimming and J lost 5 bases, with 16 bases between them. The CDR3, as DNA: TGTGCCTGGAGTGTAAAGCGGGCCGGTACCGAGACCCAGTACTTC. Translating it yields CAWSVKRAGTETQYF.

This chain uses TRBV9 with TRBJ2-6; a weak D match, TRBD2 (6 bases). CDR1 and CDR2 from the germline V gene are SGDLS and YYNGEE. V gave up 3 bases and J gave up 0 bases, with 13 bases separating them. The CDR3 consists of 17 residues. CDR3 nucleotides: TGTGCCAGCAGCGGAGGAGGGCCATCCTCTGGGGCCAACGTCCTGACTTTC. Protein: CASSGGGPSSGANVLTF.

The chain links TRBV19 to TRBJ2-1, with 7 bases identical to TRBD2. The CDR3 runs 14 residues. V lost 5 bases and J lost 5; bases outside the gene matches: 6. Germline CDR1 reads LNHDA; CDR2 reads SQIVND (reference sequence). The CDR3 loop is CASSPRLADNEQFF. The CDR3 region has the DNA TGTGCCAGTAGTCCGAGACTAGCCGACAATGAGCAGTTCTTC.

In DNA, the CDR3 is TGTGCCAGCAGCGGTGGGCTGGGCAATGAGCAGTTCTTC. This sequence encodes CASSGGLGNEQFF. This chain links TRBV9 with TRBJ2-1; no definite D call. Germline CDR1 reads SGDLS; CDR2 reads YYNGEE. V lost 3 bases, J lost 6 bases, and 10 bases lay in between. This CDR3 is built from 13 residues.

The chain recombines TRBV5-4 with TRBJ2-5; 12 bases align to TRBD2. The germline V gene encodes CDR1 SGHNT and CDR2 YYREEE (reference sequence). V shed 4 bases, J shed 5 bases, and the junction held 6 bases outside the gene matches. The CDR3 runs to 15 residues. The CDR3 loop reads CASSPLGTSGETQYF. DNA for the CDR3: TGTGCCAGCAGCCCCCTCGGGACTAGCGGGGAGACCCAGTACTTC.

The chain is built from TRBV7-2 and TRBJ2-5; D possibly corresponds to TRBD1 (5 bases). Germline CDR1 and CDR2: SGHTA and FQGNSA. V lost 2 bases to trimming and J lost 4 bases, with 14 bases between them. The CDR3 has 15 residues. The CDR3 bases are TGTGCCAGCAGCTTATCCTCGGGCAGGGCAGAGACCCAGTACTTC. Protein sequence: CASSLSSGRAETQYF.

The table lists this clone with a few counts. Additional DNA sequences in this sample encode the identical CDR3. The chain has TRBV7-9 and TRBJ1-5; D perhaps matches TRBD1 (6 bases). This CDR3 region has 14 residues. Germline CDR1 reads SEHNR; CDR2 reads FQNEAQ (reference sequence). V gave up 1 base and J gave up 4 bases, with 8 bases separating them. The CDR3 region has the DNA TGTGCCAGCAGCTTAGGAGGGGGTAATCAGCCCCAGCATTTT. It yields the protein CASSLGGGNQPQHF.

The J gene is TRBJ2-2, the V gene TRBV2; tentatively, D is TRBD2 (6 bases). V was cut by 6 bases and J by 4 bases, with 12 bases left in between. This CDR3 region has 14 residues. The germline V gene encodes CDR1 SNHLY and CDR2 FYNNEI. CDR3 DNA: TGTGCCAGCAGACCCGGGACTCTCACCGGGGAGCTGTTTTTT. Translated, it gives CASRPGTLTGELFF.

The V gene is TRBV2, the J gene TRBJ2-5; 10 positions match TRBD2. V was clipped by 4 bases and J by 7 bases; unmatched bases: 6. The CDR3 has 14 amino acids. In germline, CDR1 is SNHLY, CDR2 FYNNEI. CDR3 amino acids: CASSVLAGVGTQYF. In nucleotides, the CDR3 is TGTGCCAGCAGTGTCCTAGCGGGAGTGGGGACCCAGTACTTC.

The J gene is TRBJ1-1, the V gene TRBV2, with 7 positions matching TRBD1. Germline V gene sequence: CDR1 SNHLY, CDR2 FYNNEI. This CDR3 spans 14 amino acids. After removal of 8 bases from V and 5 bases from J, the junction contained 11 bases not matched to a gene. The CDR3 sequence is CASLAGRTGTEAFF. The CDR3 DNA reads as TGTGCCAGCTTAGCGGGACGGACAGGTACTGAAGCTTTCTTT.